Listed below are T cell receptor beta chains from one sample, sequenced in a study of blood T cell repertoires in COVID-19. Generated by immunoSEQ multiplex PCR, the TCRdb table keeps only in-frame clones and is missing some. The table lists 280,000 or so clones, roughly 88% of them singletons. The sample consisted of PBMCs or T cells enriched from blood (not recorded which). All receptors derive from a man in his thirties or forties who had recovered from COVID-19. Each CDR3 is given with its conserved first and last residue. A D gene is named only where the DNA matches it firmly. Size is stated for part of the rows, as once, few or many counts, or as a class when the clone is expanded.

size: -; D: TRBD2; V: TRBV11-1; J: TRBJ2-5; DNA: TGTGCCAGCAGCTACGACTCCGGGGGGACGGGGGCCCAGTACTTC; CDR3: CASSYDSGGTGAQYF
size: -; D: -; V: TRBV6-5; J: TRBJ2-7; DNA: TGTGCCAGCAGTTACAGGAGGAGAAGCCACTACGAGCAGTACTTC; CDR3: CASSYRRRSHYEQYF
size: -; D: TRBD1; V: TRBV6-1; J: TRBJ2-7; DNA: TGTGCCAGCAGTGCTCGACCGGGACAGTCTTTTTACGAGCAGTACTTC; CDR3: CASSARPGQSFYEQYF
size: once; D: TRBD2; V: TRBV10-3; J: TRBJ2-3; DNA: TGTGCCATCAGGAGGACTAGCGGGGGAGCAGATACGCAGTATTTT; CDR3: CAIRRTSGGADTQYF
size: -; D: TRBD1; V: TRBV6-5; J: TRBJ1-5; DNA: TGTGCCAGCAGCGGGGGACAGAGAAATCAGCCCCAGCATTTT; CDR3: CASSGGQRNQPQHF
size: few; D: -; V: TRBV5-1; J: TRBJ2-2; DNA: TGCGCCAGCAGCCTCCTCCGTGGCGGCGGGGAGCTGTTTTTT; CDR3: CASSLLRGGGELFF
size: -; D: -; V: TRBV10-1; J: TRBJ1-6; DNA: TGCGCCAGCAGTGAGGACAGGAATTCACCCCTCCACTTT; CDR3: CASSEDRNSPLHF
size: -; D: TRBD2; V: TRBV11-2; J: TRBJ2-3; DNA: TGTGCCAGCAGCACCAGGACTAGCGGGGTCACAGATACGCAGTATTTT; CDR3: CASSTRTSGVTDTQYF
size: -; D: -; V: TRBV27; J: TRBJ1-5; DNA: TGTGCCAGCAGTGACAGAGGAGTCCAGCATTTT; CDR3: CASSDRGVQHF
size: -; D: -; V: TRBV7-9; J: TRBJ1-5; DNA: TGTGCCAGCAGCTTTGGACTCGGAAATGGGCCCCAGCATTTT; CDR3: CASSFGLGNGPQHF
size: few; D: -; V: TRBV10-3; J: TRBJ2-1; DNA: TGTGCCATCAGTGACAACGCAGGGGCTACCTACAATGAGCAGTTCTTC; CDR3: CAISDNAGATYNEQFF
size: -; D: -; V: TRBV19; J: TRBJ1-1; DNA: TGTGCCAGTAGTACACCCTCAGGGCGAATGAACACTGAAGCTTTCTTT; CDR3: CASSTPSGRMNTEAFF
size: -; D: -; V: TRBV6-2/TRBV6-3; J: TRBJ2-5; DNA: TGTGCCAGCAGTTACTCTACCAGGGGGGCAGACCAAGAGACCCAGTACTTC; CDR3: CASSYSTRGADQETQYF
size: -; D: -; V: TRBV7-3; J: TRBJ2-3; DNA: TGTGCCAGCAGTCTCCGGGGGGCTAGCACAGATACGCAGTATTTT; CDR3: CASSLRGASTDTQYF